Below are 19 T cell receptor beta chains sequenced from a single sample in a study of neurological immune-mediated disorders. In TCRdb, the 5' RACE reads were re-called with MiXCR into one record per CDR3 protein. This table holds tens of thousands of distinct CDR3 sequences, roughly 6% found once. Input material: CD4+ T cells from blood. All receptors come from a woman in her thirties or forties in good health.

This clonotype was recorded at least ten times. The rearrangement links TRBV20-1 to TRBJ1-2; the D is unclear. From germline, CDR1 is DFQATT and CDR2 SNEGSKA (reference sequence). CDR3 size: 15 residues. Trimming shortened V by 1 base and J by 3 bases, and 15 bases separated the two germline ends. The CDR3 DNA is TGCAGTGCTAGAGCCCCCCAGGCCGGATACTATGGCTACACCTTC. Its translation is CSARAPQAGYYGYTF.

In its sample, this clonotype was seen many times. The V gene is TRBV7-2, the J gene TRBJ2-5, with no clear D. The CDR3 extends over 14 amino acids. CDR1 is SGHTA and CDR2 is FQGNSA in the germline V gene. V was shortened by 1 base and J by 2 bases, with 8 bases between the two germline ends. The DNA for the CDR3 is TGTGCCAGCAGCTTAGATGCGAGTCAAGAGACCCAGTACTTC. This translates into CASSLDASQETQYF.

In this sample, this clonotype turned up many times. This sequence joins TRBV6-6 and TRBJ2-2; TRBD1 might be the D (5 bases). Trimming removed 4 bases at V and 2 bases at J, with 11 bases between. The germline CDR1 and CDR2 sequences are MNHNY and SVGAGI (reference sequence). The CDR3 has 15 residues. The DNA of the CDR3 is TGTGCCAGCAGTTCCCTCGACAGCAACACCGGGGAGCTGTTTTTT. Translating gives CASSSLDSNTGELFF.

Ten or more counts support this clonotype. This rearrangement joins TRBV6-5 to TRBJ2-2; no clear D gene. This CDR3 comprises 16 residues. Trimming pared 2 bases from V and 1 base from J, leaving 11 bases between. Germline V gives CDR1 MNHEY, CDR2 SVGAGI. The CDR3 region has the DNA TGTGCCAGCAGTTACAGTCAAATAGGGAACACCGGGGAGCTGTTTTTT. Translation: CASSYSQIGNTGELFF.

This clonotype came up many times. The chain couples TRBV20-1 to TRBJ1-5, with TRBD1 identical over 7 bases. Germline values: CDR1 DFQATT, CDR2 SNEGSKA (reference sequence). This CDR3 is built from 13 residues. The CDR3 region is CSLRGGLNQPQHF. In DNA form, the CDR3 reads TGCAGCCTCCGAGGGGGCCTCAATCAGCCCCAGCATTTT.

This chain uses TRBV2 with TRBJ2-5, with D perhaps matching TRBD1 (5 bases). Germline CDR1 reads SNHLY; CDR2 reads FYNNEI. This CDR3 comprises 12 residues. Trimming left V 8 bases short and J 3 bases short, with 10 bases between. The CDR3, as DNA: TGTGCCAGCGGCAGGGCCGAAGAGACCCAGTACTTC. This encodes CASGRAEETQYF.

This clonotype came up many times. The chain couples TRBV3-1 to TRBJ2-7; no clear D. The CDR3 is made up of 14 amino acids. V lost 1 base and J 0 bases, leaving 7 bases between the germline ends. Germline CDR1 and CDR2: LGHDT and YNNKEL (reference sequence). This chain's CDR3 is CASSQARFSYEQYF. The DNA of the CDR3 is TGTGCCAGCAGCCAAGCTCGATTCTCCTACGAGCAGTACTTC.

At least ten counts were recorded for this clonotype. The chain recombines TRBV27 with TRBJ2-1, with 12 bases aligning to TRBD2. CDR3 length: 14 amino acids. Trimming at V came to 6 bases and at J to 8 bases, leaving 5 bases not matched to a gene. The germline gives CDR1 MNHEY, CDR2 SMNVEV (reference sequence). The DNA for the CDR3 is TGTGCCAGCAGACCTAGCGGGAGGGCTGATGAGCAGTTCTTC. It yields the protein CASRPSGRADEQFF.

This clonotype came up many times. This rearrangement joins TRBV12-3 or TRBV12-4 to TRBJ1-1; tentatively, D is TRBD1 (6 bases). V lost 6 bases, J lost 6 bases, and 14 bases lay in between. CDR3 length: 13 amino acids. Here the CDR3 DNA reads TGTGCCAGCAGGGACCCAGGGGCAGCTGAAGCTTTCTTT. This sequence encodes CASRDPGAAEAFF.

The chain employs TRBV28 and TRBJ1-2; D gene unclear. CDR3 length: 15 amino acids. Trimming stripped 9 bases from V and 7 bases from J, with 24 bases between. Germline CDR1 MDHEN, CDR2 SYDVKM. CDR3 in amino acids: CASRRTGCLSGGYTF. The CDR3 DNA reads as TGTGCCAGTAGGCGAACCGGGTGCCTTAGCGGTGGCTACACCTTC.

The table lists this clonotype with many counts. The chain joins TRBV5-1 to TRBJ1-1, with a weak D call TRBD1 (5 bases). This CDR3 spans 13 amino acids. Germline values: CDR1 SGHRS, CDR2 YFSETQ. V was trimmed by 4 bases and J by 4 bases, leaving 11 bases between them. CDR3 in DNA: TGCGCCAGCAGCGAACCAGGGATCACTGAAGCTTTCTTT. It is translated as CASSEPGITEAFF.

This clonotype counts as medium-sized (0.01 to 0.1%). The rearrangement uses TRBV11-2 and TRBJ2-1, with 9 nucleotides matching TRBD2. CDR3 size: 13 residues. Germline CDR1 is SGHAT and CDR2 is FQNNGV. Germline trimming cut 6 bases from V and 9 bases from J; bases unmatched to any gene: 6. CDR3 nucleotide sequence: TGTGCCAGCAGTGTAGCGGGAGAAGGTGAGCAGTTCTTC. This gives the protein CASSVAGEGEQFF. Full variable domain (rest looked up from reference TRBV11-2 and TRBJ2-1): EAGVAQSPRYKIIEKRQSVAFWCNPISGHATLYWYQQILGQGPKLLIQFQNNGVVDDSQLPKDRFSAERLKGVDSTLKIQPAKLEDSAVYLCASSVAGEGEQFFGPGTRLTVL.

This clonotype was seen repeatedly, ten times or more. The chain uses TRBV5-1 and TRBJ2-7; D may be TRBD1 (6 bases). The CDR3 covers 15 residues. Per the germline V gene, CDR1 is SGHRS and CDR2 is YFSETQ. Deletions cut 0 bases from V and 2 bases from J, with 12 bases between. CDR3 amino acids: CASSLAAQGPYEQYF. For the CDR3, the DNA is TGCGCCAGCAGCTTGGCTGCTCAGGGGCCCTACGAGCAGTACTTC.

This clonotype was found many times. The chain links TRBV3-1 to TRBJ2-1, with 7 positions matching TRBD2. The J segment lost 7 bases and the V segment lost 4 bases, leaving 7 bases of the junction unmatched. CDR1 and CDR2 from the germline V gene are LGHDT and YNNKEL (reference sequence). The CDR3 covers 14 residues. Here the CDR3 DNA reads TGTGCCAGCAGCCCCCGGACTAGTGGGAATGAGCAGTTCTTC. Encoded protein: CASSPRTSGNEQFF.

This clonotype appeared many times. V usage is TRBV7-2 and J usage is TRBJ2-7; 10 bases line up with TRBD2. This CDR3 is built from 15 residues. CDR1 is SGHTA and CDR2 is FQGNSA in the germline V gene. J lost 0 bases, V lost 6 bases, and 5 bases had no gene match. The CDR3 spells CASRLAGVPSYEQYF. The CDR3 coding sequence is TGTGCCAGCAGGCTAGCGGGAGTCCCCTCCTACGAGCAGTACTTC.

In its sample, this clonotype was seen many times. This chain joins TRBV5-1 and TRBJ1-2, with no clear D. This CDR3 has 13 amino acids. V was cut by 2 bases and J by 3 bases, with 8 bases left in between. CDR1 is SGHRS, CDR2 YFSETQ, per germline. The CDR3 DNA reads TGCGCCAGCAGCTTCTTAACAGACTATGGCTACACCTTC. It translates to CASSFLTDYGYTF.

This clonotype was seen repeatedly, ten times or more. V is TRBV29-1 and J is TRBJ2-5; D assignment may be TRBD1 or TRBD2 (5 bases each). V was shortened by 6 bases and J by 2 bases, with 16 bases between the two germline ends. The CDR3 sequence is 14 residues long. Germline CDR1 reads SQVTM; CDR2 reads ANQGSEA. Here the CDR3 reads CSVALGAAQETQYF. The CDR3 DNA reads TGCAGCGTCGCCCTCGGGGCAGCTCAAGAGACCCAGTACTTC.

This clonotype was detected ten times or more. The V gene is TRBV12-3 or TRBV12-4, the J gene TRBJ2-5; tentative D call: TRBD2 (5 bases). Trimming removed 3 bases at V and 3 bases at J, with 8 bases between. The CDR3 sequence is 13 residues long. The CDR3: CASSFYSEETQYF. DNA for the CDR3: TGTGCCAGCAGTTTCTATAGCGAAGAGACCCAGTACTTC.

This clonotype was detected many times. The CDR3 region is CATVGGITDTQYF. The CDR3 DNA reads TGTGCCACGGTGGGGGGAATCACAGATACGCAGTATTTT. The chain joins TRBV28 to TRBJ2-3; maybe TRBD2 (6 bases). V lost 10 bases and J 2 bases, leaving 13 bases between the germline ends. CDR1 and CDR2 (germline): MDHEN, SYDVKM. The length of the CDR3 is 13 residues.